The 25 T cell receptor beta chains given below trace back to one sample, sequenced in a study of blood T cell repertoires in COVID-19. Sequencing was performed with immunoSEQ multiplex PCR; in TCRdb, only in-frame clones are kept and a portion is missing. The sample holds about 150,000 clones; approximately 90% are singletons and the top ten take roughly 4%. The material sequenced was PBMCs or T cells enriched from blood (not recorded which). These receptor sequences come from a woman in her thirties or forties who had been exposed to COVID-19.

This clone appeared a few times. This chain links TRBV4-3 with TRBJ2-7, with TRBD2 matching over 9 bases. Germline V lookup: CDR1 LGHNA, CDR2 YSLEER. The length of the CDR3 is 16 residues. With 4 bases clipped from V and 3 bases from J, the junction kept 10 bases outside the gene matches. The CDR3 spells CASSPGGASGNYEQYF. The CDR3 nucleotides read TGCGCCAGCAGCCCCGGCGGGGCTAGCGGGAACTACGAGCAGTACTTC.

V is TRBV14 and J is TRBJ1-4; 9 bases map to TRBD1. Trimming took 4 bases from V and 5 from J; bases not matched to a gene: 5. The V gene's germline CDR1 is SGHDN and CDR2 FVKESK. The CDR3 sequence is 15 residues long. Written as DNA, the CDR3 is TGTGCCAGCAGCCTTTGGACAGGGGCGAATGAAAAACTGTTTTTT. Amino acid sequence: CASSLWTGANEKLFF.

This chain uses TRBV4-3 with TRBJ1-1; D ambiguous. This CDR3 spans 14 amino acids. Germline loops: CDR1 LGHNA, CDR2 YSLEER. The V end was cut by 0 bases, the J end by 6 bases, with 11 bases between. The CDR3 region is CASSQDAGRSEAFF. CDR3 DNA: TGCGCCAGCAGCCAAGACGCGGGGAGGTCTGAAGCTTTCTTT.

The V gene is TRBV6-5, the J gene TRBJ1-2; D is possibly TRBD1 (6 bases). This CDR3 contains 13 residues. The ends were cut back, 6 bases at V and 7 bases at J, with 15 bases in the middle. Germline V lookup: CDR1 MNHEY, CDR2 SVGAGI. CDR3 nucleotides: TGTGCCAGCAGCGCTACAGGGACGTCTGGCTACACCTTC. As protein: CASSATGTSGYTF.

The chain uses TRBV6-5 and TRBJ2-2, with 9 bases lining up with TRBD1. The trim removed 7 bases at V and 5 bases at J, leaving 8 bases unmatched. The germline gives CDR1 MNHEY, CDR2 SVGAGI. The CDR3 spans 15 residues. This CDR3 reads CASKEQGAVTGELFF. The CDR3 DNA sequence: TGTGCCAGCAAAGAACAGGGGGCGGTGACCGGGGAGCTGTTTTTT.

V is TRBV4-1 and J is TRBJ1-1, with TRBD1 as a possible D gene (5 bases). With 0 bases removed from V and 8 bases from J, the gap between germline ends came to 10 bases. The CDR3 loop spans 13 amino acids. Per germline, CDR1 MGHRA and CDR2 YSYEKL. The CDR3 loop reads CASSQDWAGEAFF. The CDR3 DNA sequence: TGCGCCAGCAGCCAAGATTGGGCAGGGGAAGCTTTCTTT.

CDR3 protein: CASSLQGTYYEQYF. As DNA, the CDR3 is TGTGCCAGCAGTTTGCAGGGTACGTACTACGAGCAGTACTTC. The rearrangement links TRBV27 to TRBJ2-7; TRBD1 is a possible D gene (5 bases). Germline CDR1 is MNHEY and CDR2 is SMNVEV (reference sequence). Trimming pared 3 bases from V and 3 bases from J, leaving 12 bases between. This CDR3 comprises 14 residues.

The chain joins TRBV4-1 to TRBJ1-2; tentatively, D is TRBD1 (6 bases). The length of the CDR3 is 16 residues. Trimming pared 3 bases from V and 1 base from J, leaving 15 bases between. The V gene's germline CDR1 is MGHRA and CDR2 YSYEKL. CDR3 amino acids: CASSQVGGAGNYGYTF. CDR3 nucleotide sequence: TGCGCCAGCAGCCAGGTCGGGGGGGCAGGTAACTATGGCTACACCTTC.

V usage is TRBV28 and J usage is TRBJ1-4, with 7 bases aligning to TRBD1. CDR1 is MDHEN and CDR2 is SYDVKM in the germline V gene. This CDR3 comprises 15 residues. The V segment lost 4 bases and the J segment 4 bases; nucleotides outside the gene matches: 6. CDR3 protein: CASSSGTAYNEKLFF. The CDR3 DNA is TGTGCCAGCAGTTCCGGGACAGCCTATAATGAAAAACTGTTTTTT.

The rearrangement links TRBV2 to TRBJ1-1; 8 nucleotides match TRBD1. The V gene end was trimmed by 8 bases and the J gene end by 6 bases; junction bases not matched to a gene: 8. This CDR3 has 13 amino acids. Germline CDR1 SNHLY, CDR2 FYNNEI. This CDR3 reads CASQGQGRPEAFF. CDR3 sequence (DNA): TGTGCCAGCCAAGGACAGGGTAGGCCTGAAGCTTTCTTT. Full variable domain (rest looked up from reference TRBV2 and TRBJ1-1): EPEVTQTPSHQVTQMGQEVILRCVPISNHLYFYWYRQILGQKVEFLVSFYNNEISEKSEIFDDQFSVERPDGSNFTLKIRSTKLEDSAMYFCASQGQGRPEAFFGQGTRLTVV.

This clone has only one observation. The rearrangement links TRBV4-1 to TRBJ2-5; maybe TRBD2 (5 bases). The CDR3 is 15 residues long. The germline gives CDR1 MGHRA, CDR2 YSYEKL. V gave up 0 bases and J gave up 2 bases, with 10 bases separating them. The CDR3 loop is CASSQDPPGQETQYF. The CDR3 DNA reads TGCGCCAGCAGCCAAGATCCCCCGGGACAAGAGACCCAGTACTTC.

V and J are TRBV15 and TRBJ2-1; 8 bases align to TRBD2. Germline V gene sequence: CDR1 LNHNV, CDR2 YYDKDF (reference sequence). The CDR3 length is 17 residues. V was pared by 4 bases and J by 7 bases, with 15 bases of the junction left unmatched. The CDR3 bases are TGTGCCACCAGCAACTCCCATGGCGGGGGGCCGGGAAATGAGCAGTTCTTC. Protein product: CATSNSHGGGPGNEQFF.

This rearrangement joins TRBV29-1 to TRBJ1-1; 7 nucleotides agree with TRBD1. Germline CDR1 and CDR2: SQVTM and ANQGSEA. After removal of 8 bases from V and 3 bases from J, the junction contained 9 bases not matched to a gene. The CDR3 consists of 13 residues. This chain's CDR3 is CSTGDSLDTEAFF. The CDR3 DNA sequence: TGCAGCACTGGGGACAGTCTCGACACTGAAGCTTTCTTT. The entire variable domain, with the rest obtained from reference TRBV29-1 and TRBJ1-1, is as follows: SAVISQKPSRDICQRGTSLTIQCQVDSQVTMMFWYRQQPGQSLTLIATANQGSEATYESGFVIDKFPISRPNLTFSTLTVSNMSPEDSSIYLCSTGDSLDTEAFFGQGTRLTVV.

V gene TRBV7-7 combines with J gene TRBJ1-2, with D uncertain. From germline, CDR1 is SSHAT and CDR2 FNYEAQ (reference sequence). This CDR3 is built from 12 residues. Trimming pared 4 bases from V and 9 bases from J, leaving 12 bases between. In DNA, the CDR3 is TGTGCCAGCAGCTCGATGTTGCGCCGCTACACCTTC. This sequence encodes CASSSMLRRYTF.

This clone was seen a handful of times. The V and J genes are TRBV18 and TRBJ2-7; 9 bases are a match to TRBD1. The ends lost 2 bases at V and 5 bases at J; junction bases unmatched: 7. The CDR3 loop spans 15 amino acids. The V gene's germline CDR1 is KGHSH and CDR2 LQKENI. CDR3 sequence (DNA): TGTGCCAGCTCACCATTGGGACAGGGCGAAAACGAGCAGTACTTC. Translation: CASSPLGQGENEQYF.

Ten or more counts support this clone. The chain joins TRBV28 to TRBJ2-1; D possibly corresponds to TRBD1 (6 bases). CDR3 length: 15 amino acids. V was shortened by 6 bases and J by 0 bases, with 12 bases between the two germline ends. CDR1 MDHEN and CDR2 SYDVKM come from the germline V gene. The CDR3 nucleotides read TGTGCCAGCAGCCCTGGACAGAGCTCCTACAATGAGCAGTTCTTC. Protein sequence: CASSPGQSSYNEQFF.

The rearrangement joins TRBV2 to TRBJ1-1; a possible D gene is TRBD1 (5 bases). The CDR3 has 13 amino acids. V was shortened by 4 bases and J by 0 bases, with 6 bases between the two germline ends. The germline V gene encodes CDR1 SNHLY and CDR2 FYNNEI. The chain's CDR3 is CASSGQMNTEAFF. DNA for the CDR3: TGTGCCAGCAGTGGACAGATGAACACTGAAGCTTTCTTT. The full variable domain, rest sourced from reference TRBV2 and TRBJ1-1, is EPEVTQTPSHQVTQMGQEVILRCVPISNHLYFYWYRQILGQKVEFLVSFYNNEISEKSEIFDDQFSVERPDGSNFTLKIRSTKLEDSAMYFCASSGQMNTEAFFGQGTRLTVV.

This clone occurred a few times. This chain links TRBV5-4 with TRBJ1-3; 7 bases map to TRBD1. CDR1 and CDR2 (germline): SGHNT, YYREEE (reference sequence). This CDR3 spans 16 amino acids. V dropped 4 bases and J dropped 0; count of bases not matched to a gene: 7. CDR3 sequence: CASSAGQPSSGNTIYF. The CDR3, as DNA: TGTGCCAGCAGCGCGGGACAGCCTAGCTCTGGAAACACCATATATTTT.

This chain links TRBV7-8 with TRBJ2-7; 9 bases map to TRBD1. The CDR3 runs to 16 residues. The V segment lost 5 bases and the J segment 7 bases; nucleotides outside the gene matches: 15. Germline-derived CDR1 and CDR2 are SGHVS and FQNEAQ. The CDR3 DNA sequence: TGTGCCAGCAGCCCGACTACGGGACAGGGAAGGGGGGAGCAGTACTTC. Amino acids: CASSPTTGQGRGEQYF.

DNA for the CDR3: TGTGCCAGCAGCCTTCAGGGCACTAGCACAGATACGCAGTATTTT. It codes for CASSLQGTSTDTQYF. The J gene is TRBJ2-3, the V gene TRBV9, with D possibly being TRBD1 (5 bases). Germline loops: CDR1 SGDLS, CDR2 YYNGEE. The CDR3 length is 15 residues. V lost 4 bases, J lost 0 bases, and 12 bases lay in between.

This clone appeared a few times. The chain uses TRBV10-2 and TRBJ2-2; no firm D call. The V end was cut by 0 bases, the J end by 5 bases, with 4 bases between. This CDR3 region has 13 residues. CDR1 and CDR2 from the germline V gene are WSHSY and SAAADI. The CDR3 nucleotides read TGCGCCAGCAGTGAGTCGCGGACCGGGGAGCTGTTTTTT. Its protein product is CASSESRTGELFF.

About this clone: One junction end disagrees with the germline gene, perhaps due to a read error. The chain recombines TRBV11-3 with TRBJ2-3; TRBD1 is a possible D gene (7 bases). CDR1 and CDR2 from the germline V gene are SGHNT and YENEEA. CDR3 length: 12 amino acids. The CDR3 here is CASTKSGGPPIF. The CDR3 coding sequence is TGTGCCAGCACCAAGTCAGGGGGGCCGCCAATTTTT.

DNA for the CDR3: TGTGCCAGCAGTTATAACAGGGATCCCTATAATTCACCCCTCCACTTT. Translating gives CASSYNRDPYNSPLHF. The chain joins TRBV6-5 to TRBJ1-6, with D maybe TRBD1 (6 bases). Germline-derived CDR1 and CDR2 are MNHEY and SVGAGI. This CDR3 comprises 16 residues. Deletions cut 3 bases from V and 2 bases from J, with 11 bases between.

V and J are TRBV15 and TRBJ2-3; tentative D call: TRBD1 (5 bases). CDR3 length: 14 residues. The germline gives CDR1 LNHNV, CDR2 YYDKDF (reference sequence). V lost 7 bases and J lost 4, with 15 bases in between. The CDR3 nucleotides are TGTGCCACCAACCCGACAGTTACGGCAGATACGCAGTATTTT. This codes for CATNPTVTADTQYF. Using reference TRBV15 and TRBJ2-3 for the parts outside the CDR3, the full variable domain is DAMVIQNPRYQVTQFGKPVTLSCSQTLNHNVMYWYQQKSSQAPKLLFHYYDKDFNNEADTPDNFQSRRPNTSFCFLDIRSPGLGDTAMYLCATNPTVTADTQYFGPGTRLTVL.

CDR3 amino acids: CASSKWDRGNYGYTF. The CDR3 nucleotides read TGTGCCAGTAGTAAGTGGGACAGGGGTAACTATGGCTACACCTTC. The chain couples TRBV19 to TRBJ1-2; TRBD1 matches 10 bases. The J segment lost 1 base and the V segment lost 4 bases, leaving 3 bases of the junction unmatched. This CDR3 is 15 amino acids long. Germline CDR1 reads LNHDA; CDR2 reads SQIVND (reference sequence).